This TCR beta chain was identified during a study of T cell repertoires in cytomegalovirus infection (dated by TCRdb to about 2019). Regarding the research as a whole: Peptide stimulations targeted recently identified HLA-C-restricted CMV epitopes, whose presentation resists viral immunomodulation, together with well-studied HLA-B-restricted epitopes. Donor HLA type was relevant to the analysis, because carriage of CMV infection together with the matching HLA type was indicated by public TCR beta signatures.

The sample's treatment or condition label, decoded: in vitro stimulation with specific CMV peptide epitopes to enrich CMV-specific T cells. Study-wide conclusions, independent of this receptor: In the ex vivo response, HLA-C-restricted CMV-specific TCR beta clonotypes were dominant, and in two of eight donors the single most frequent clonotype came from this HLA-C-restricted group. In both this cohort and an independent roughly 400-donor cohort, the cumulative frequency of public TCR beta family members distinguished carriers of CMV infection plus the relevant HLA type.

Instrument on record: Illumina HiSeq 1500. TCRdb reanalyzed the raw reads on its own, using fastp at Q25 for trimming and MiXCR for clone calling, and kept in-frame beta chains. All rows with the same CDR3 protein become a single entry with the most common DNA and genes. This sample comprises some 800,000 distinct CDR3 sequences, almost 30% of them detected only once. The top ten clones comprise about an eighth of the sample. From cysteine to phenylalanine, the CDR3 is 16 amino acids long. The sequence is cut down to CDR3 DNA, 48 bases in frame from base 1. Relative to germline, V is missing 0 bases and J is missing 2 bases, with 6 bases of the junction outside any gene match. The germline V gene provides CDR1 MGHDK and CDR2 SYGVNS. This clonotype was observed at least ten times. Its target antigen remains unknown. Per-base quality was not reported, and no clone a single base away is much larger than it.

The chain couples TRBV25-1 to TRBJ1-2; the central 7 bases match TRBD1. The sample here was cultured CD8+ T cells from PBMCs, taken from culture after CMV antigen stimulation. The source is a human donor in good health (CMV status not recorded). Some clones in this sample may be carry-over from other donors' samples. The CDR3 amino acid sequence is: CASSEYEGAPNYGYTF. The sequenced DNA is TGTGCCAGCAGTGAATACGAGGGGGCTCCCAACTATGGCTACACCTTC.